Below are 8 T cell receptor beta chains sequenced from a single sample in a study of blood T cell repertoires in COVID-19. TCRdb's copy holds only in-frame clones and misses some; the assay was immunoSEQ multiplex PCR. The sample holds about 300,000 clones, more than 75% seen once. Sequenced input: peripheral blood. The receptors come from a woman in her 50s with acute or convalescent COVID-19.

This chain joins TRBV5-1 and TRBJ2-7, with 10 bases lining up with TRBD1. V dropped 0 bases and J dropped 2; count of bases not matched to a gene: 5. Germline V gene sequence: CDR1 SGHRS, CDR2 YFSETQ. The CDR3 is 16 amino acids. The DNA for the CDR3 is TGCGCCAGCAGCTTGGCCCAGGACAGGGGGACCTACGAGCAGTACTTC. This codes for CASSLAQDRGTYEQYF.

The chain couples TRBV9 to TRBJ2-7, with 9 bases lining up with TRBD2. Germline V lookup: CDR1 SGDLS, CDR2 YYNGEE. The CDR3 sequence is 15 residues long. Trimming took 1 base from V and 2 from J; bases not matched to a gene: 4. The CDR3 loop reads CASSVSGLAAYEQYF. The CDR3 DNA reads as TGTGCCAGCAGCGTATCGGGACTAGCCGCCTACGAGCAGTACTTC. Full variable domain (remainder filled in from reference TRBV9 and TRBJ2-7): DSGVTQTPKHLITATGQRVTLRCSPRSGDLSVYWYQQSLDQGLQFLIQYYNGEERAKGNILERFSAQQFPDLHSELNLSSLELGDSALYFCASSVSGLAAYEQYFGPGTRLTVT.

The genes are TRBV21-1 and TRBJ1-2. TRBV21-1 is recorded as a pseudogene. This CDR3 is 16 amino acids long. DNA of the CDR3: TGTGCCAGCAGCAAAAAACCCCCCGGAGGCCTCTATGGCTACACCTTC. Amino acid sequence: CASSKKPPGGLYGYTF.

The chain has TRBV28 and TRBJ2-2; 7 bases fit TRBD1. The V segment lost 5 bases and the J segment 0 bases; nucleotides outside the gene matches: 12. Germline CDR1 MDHEN, CDR2 SYDVKM. The CDR3 spans 18 residues. DNA for the CDR3: TGTGCCAGCAGTCAACCCTACCGGGACAGACCGAACACCGGGGAGCTGTTTTTT. As protein: CASSQPYRDRPNTGELFF.

This rearrangement joins TRBV6-5 to TRBJ1-6; no firm D call. V lost 0 bases and J 10 bases, leaving 13 bases between the germline ends. This CDR3 comprises 15 residues. Germline V gene data show CDR1 as MNHEY and CDR2 as SVGAGI. The CDR3 region is CASSYSLYDSSPLHF. In DNA form, the CDR3 reads TGTGCCAGCAGTTACTCGTTGTATGACTCCTCACCCCTCCACTTT.

This clone was observed a handful of times. The chain uses TRBV3-1 (or the pseudogene TRBV3-2) and TRBJ1-5; D gene unclear. Germline V gene lookup returns CDR1 LGHDT and CDR2 YNNKEL (reference sequence). The V and J ends lost 4 bases and 0 bases respectively, with 7 bases between them. The length of the CDR3 is 14 residues. The CDR3 spells CASSRQYSNQPQHF. The DNA for the CDR3 is TGTGCCAGCAGCCGTCAGTATAGCAATCAGCCCCAGCATTTT.

This clone was seen only a few times. The V call is TRBV6-5, the J call TRBJ1-1; no definite D call. With 6 bases removed from V and 0 bases from J, the gap between germline ends came to 14 bases. The CDR3 sequence is 15 residues long. Germline V gene lookup returns CDR1 MNHEY and CDR2 SVGAGI. The CDR3 spells CASSLGSLMNTEAFF. CDR3 coding DNA: TGTGCCAGCAGCCTCGGGAGCCTTATGAACACTGAAGCTTTCTTT.

The chain carries TRBV7-9 and TRBJ1-4; TRBD1 matches 7 bases. V lost 6 bases to trimming and J lost 3 bases; unmatched junction nucleotides: 7. The V gene's germline CDR1 is SEHNR and CDR2 FQNEAQ (reference sequence). The length of the CDR3 is 15 residues. In nucleotides, the CDR3 is TGTGCCAGCAGGCCTACAGGGGTGGCTAATGAAAAACTGTTTTTT. Its translation is CASRPTGVANEKLFF.